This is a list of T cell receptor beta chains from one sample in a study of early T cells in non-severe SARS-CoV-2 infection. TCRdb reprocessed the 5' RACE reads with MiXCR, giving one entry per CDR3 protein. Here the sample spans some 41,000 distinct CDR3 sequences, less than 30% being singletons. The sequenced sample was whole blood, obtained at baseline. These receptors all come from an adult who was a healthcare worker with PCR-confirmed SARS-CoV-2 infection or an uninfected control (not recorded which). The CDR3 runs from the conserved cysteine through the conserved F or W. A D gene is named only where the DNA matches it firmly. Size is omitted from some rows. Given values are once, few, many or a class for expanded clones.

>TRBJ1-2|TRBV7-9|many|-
TGTGCCAGCAGCTCAACAGGGCCTGATGGCTACACCTTC
CASSSTGPDGYTF
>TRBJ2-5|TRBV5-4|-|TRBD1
TGTGCCAGCAGCTCCGGGACAGCGCAAGAGACCCAGTACTTC
CASSSGTAQETQYF
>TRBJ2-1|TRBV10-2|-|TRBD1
TGCGCCGCTCTCACCGGACAGGGCTACAATGAGCAGTTCTTC
CAALTGQGYNEQFF
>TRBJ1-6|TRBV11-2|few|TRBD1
TGTGCCAGCAGCTCTTCCCGGGACAGGGCTAATTCACCCCTCCACTTT
CASSSSRDRANSPLHF
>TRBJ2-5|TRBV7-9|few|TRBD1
TGTGCCAGCAGCTCCGGGACAGCCGTCGGGACCCAGTACTTC
CASSSGTAVGTQYF
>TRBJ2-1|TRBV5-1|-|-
TGCGCCAGCAGCAACACCCCCATTGGTCGTGAGCAGTTCTTC
CASSNTPIGREQFF
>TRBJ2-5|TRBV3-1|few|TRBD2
TGTGCCAGCGGCACTAGCGGGGGCCAAGAGACCCAGTACTTC
CASGTSGGQETQYF
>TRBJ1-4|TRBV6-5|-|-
TGTGCCAGCAGGTTTGGGACTAAACTGTTTTTT
CASRFGTKLFF
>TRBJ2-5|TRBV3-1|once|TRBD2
TGTGCCAGCAGCCAAGTGGCAGGGAGGGAAGAGACCCAGTACTTC
CASSQVAGREETQYF
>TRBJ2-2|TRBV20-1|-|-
TGCAGTGCTAGGCCCGAGGGGCGGACCGGGGAGCTGTTTTTT
CSARPEGRTGELFF
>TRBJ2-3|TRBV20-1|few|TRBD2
TGCAGTGCCACTTCTACTAGCGGGGGGGCCGGCACAGATACGCAGTATTTT
CSATSTSGGAGTDTQYF
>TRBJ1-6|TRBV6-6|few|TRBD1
TGTGCCAGCAGTTACTCGGTGGGGGACAGATCCTCCTATAATTCACCCCTCCACTTT
CASSYSVGDRSSYNSPLHF
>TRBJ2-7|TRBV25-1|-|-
TGTGCCAGCAGTGAATCCGGCAGGGGCTACGAGCAGTACTTC
CASSESGRGYEQYF
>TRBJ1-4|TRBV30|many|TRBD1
TGTGCCTGGAGTGTCCCGGGACAGGTGGGGGAAAAACTGTTTTTT
CAWSVPGQVGEKLFF
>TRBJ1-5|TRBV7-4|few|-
TGTGCCAGTTCCGAGGCGGGGCCCAGCGATCAGCCCCAGCATTTT
CASSEAGPSDQPQHF
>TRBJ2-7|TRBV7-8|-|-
TGTGCCAGCAGCCCCCACAGGGCCAGCGAGCAGTACTTC
CASSPHRASEQYF
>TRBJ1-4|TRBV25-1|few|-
TGTGCCAGCCAGCAGGGGTCTGAAAAACTGTTTTTT
CASQQGSEKLFF
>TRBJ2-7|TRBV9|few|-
TGTGCCAGCAGCGTAGACTTCTGGGGCTACGAGCAGTACTTC
CASSVDFWGYEQYF
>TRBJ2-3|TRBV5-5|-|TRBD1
TGTGCCAGCAGCTGGACAGGACAAGATACGCAGTATTTT
CASSWTGQDTQYF
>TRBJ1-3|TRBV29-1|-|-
TGCAGCGTTACGGGGAGCGAATTCTCTGGAAACACCATATATTTT
CSVTGSEFSGNTIYF
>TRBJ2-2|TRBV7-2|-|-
TGTGCCAGCAGCCCCGGGACCAACACCGGGGAGCTGTTTTTT
CASSPGTNTGELFF
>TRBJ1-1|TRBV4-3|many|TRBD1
TGCGCCAGCAGCCAAATCGGGACAGGGCCTGAAGCTTTCTTT
CASSQIGTGPEAFF
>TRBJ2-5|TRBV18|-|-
TGTGCCAGCTCACCACTTAGAACAGAGACCCAGTACTTC
CASSPLRTETQYF
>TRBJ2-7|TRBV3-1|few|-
TGTGCCAGCAGCCAAGGGCAGGGTCCCTCCGAGCAGTACTTC
CASSQGQGPSEQYF
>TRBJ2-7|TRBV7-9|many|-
TGTGCCAGCAGCCCACACCAGGGAGAGACCCACGAGCAGTACTTC
CASSPHQGETHEQYF
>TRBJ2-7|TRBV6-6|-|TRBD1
TGTGCCAGCAGTTACTCAGCGGGACAGGGTGACGAGCAGTACTTC
CASSYSAGQGDEQYF
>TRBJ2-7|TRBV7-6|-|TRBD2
TGTGCCAGCAGCTTAGAGAGTAGCGGGTACGAGCAGTACTTC
CASSLESSGYEQYF
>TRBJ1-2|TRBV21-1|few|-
TGTGCCAGCAGCTCCAAGGGGGGCCGACCCTATGGCTACACCTTC
CASSSKGGRPYGYTF
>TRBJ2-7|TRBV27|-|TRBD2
TGTGCCAGCAGTTTCACGGGGGGTTCCTACGAGCAGTACTTC
CASSFTGGSYEQYF
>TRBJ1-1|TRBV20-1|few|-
TGCAGTGCCATGGGACCCCGGAACACTGAAGCTTTCTTT
CSAMGPRNTEAFF
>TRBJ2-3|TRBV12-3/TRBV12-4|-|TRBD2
TGTGCCAGCAGTTTTTACGGCGCGGGAGGCGATACGCAGTATTTT
CASSFYGAGGDTQYF
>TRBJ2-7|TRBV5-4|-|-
TGTGCCAGCAGCTTGAACCCAGGCGAGAGCGAGCAGTACTTC
CASSLNPGESEQYF
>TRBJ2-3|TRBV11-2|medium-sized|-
TGTGCCAGCAGCTGGGCCGGGAGTAGCACAGATACGCAGTATTTT
CASSWAGSSTDTQYF
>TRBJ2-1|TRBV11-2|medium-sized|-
TGTGCCAGCAGCTTAGGCGCCAACAATGAGCAGTTCTTC
CASSLGANNEQFF
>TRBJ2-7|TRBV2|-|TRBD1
TGTGCCAGCAGCGTCCCGGGACAGGGGGTCTACGAGCAGTACTTC
CASSVPGQGVYEQYF
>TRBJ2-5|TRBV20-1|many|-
TGCAGTGCTAGAGATGGGGATGGTCTTGCAGAGACCCAGTACTTC
CSARDGDGLAETQYF
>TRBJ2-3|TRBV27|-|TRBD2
TGTGCCAGCAGTTCAGGACTAGGGGGCACAGATACGCAGTATTTT
CASSSGLGGTDTQYF
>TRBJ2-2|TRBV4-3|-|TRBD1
TGCGCCAGCAGCCAAGATGCAGGGGGCTTCACCGGGGAGCTGTTTTTT
CASSQDAGGFTGELFF
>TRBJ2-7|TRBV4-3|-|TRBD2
TGCGCCAGCAGCCAAGATTCGGGCGGGGGGTTTGAGCAGTACTTC
CASSQDSGGGFEQYF